This entry concerns a single TCR beta chain. Its antigen remains unknown. The CDR3 length is 16 residues. The trim removed 7 bases at V and 11 bases at J, leaving 14 bases unmatched. Germline assignment: CDR1 SEHNR and CDR2 FQNEAQ (reference sequence). This record comes from a study of cytomegalovirus exposure and HLA in healthy donors. Study-wide context: The approximately 120 validation repertoires used the same platform as the roughly 670 first-cohort repertoires, a later analysis reported. Study-level results: In the 95 to 150 validation repertoires, about 94% of cluster scores exceeded 0, per a later analysis.

Separation from the roughly 690-subject first cohort characterized the roughly 120-subject validation cohort, to which the donors belonged. Some clones are missing from TCRdb's copy, which holds only in-frame ones; the method was immunoSEQ multiplex PCR. The data contain approximately 41,000 clones, 90% to 95% of them singletons. The chain employs TRBV7-9 and TRBJ1-6; 10 nucleotides align to TRBD1. This receptor was obtained from a man younger than 30 in good health and CMV-seronegative. Specimen: PBMCs. For the CDR3, the DNA is TGTGCCAGCAACGAACGGGGACAGGGGAGTCCAACACCCCTCCACTTT. Residues: CASNERGQGSPTPLHF.